Listed below are T cell receptor beta chains from one sample, sequenced in a study of glioma-infiltrating T cells after dendritic cell vaccination. Measured with immunoSEQ multiplex PCR; TCRdb has only the in-frame clones, and not every one. The sample has 50,000 to 55,000 clones, about nine tenths seen once. The sequencing here drew on blood, taken after dendritic cell vaccination. The receptors stem from a human donor with glioblastoma. Each CDR3 is given with its conserved first and last residue. The D gene is left open where the match is weak. Clone size is given for some rows only: seen once, a few or many times, or a class if the clone is expanded.

j_call | v_call | cdr3_length | d_call | clone_size | cdr3_aa | cdr3_nt
TRBJ2-1 | TRBV5-1 | 15 | TRBD1 | . | CASRPDRGDYNEQFF | TGCGCCAGCCGGCCGGACAGGGGCGACTACAATGAGCAGTTCTTC
TRBJ1-5 | TRBV27 | 14 | TRBD1 | . | CASSVTGGLGPQHF | TGTGCCAGCAGTGTCACAGGGGGCTTGGGGCCCCAGCATTTT
TRBJ2-7 | TRBV6-1 | 12 | . | . | CASSEVGGEQYF | TGTGCCAGCAGTGAGGTCGGCGGCGAGCAGTACTTC
TRBJ1-1 | TRBV7-9 | 13 | . | . | CASSLVQNTEAFF | TGTGCCAGCAGCTTAGTACAGAACACTGAAGCTTTCTTT
TRBJ2-1 | TRBV28 | 16 | . | . | CASSGSPSGLYNEQFF | TGTGCCAGCAGCGGGTCCCCCAGCGGTCTCTACAATGAGCAGTTCTTC
TRBJ2-2 | TRBV28 | 14 | TRBD2 | . | CASLAGGPTGELFF | TGTGCCAGCCTAGCGGGAGGGCCCACCGGGGAGCTGTTTTTT
TRBJ2-2 | TRBV7-3 | 15 | . | . | CASSLGSGNTGELFF | TGTGCCAGCAGCTTAGGTAGCGGGAACACCGGGGAGCTGTTTTTT
TRBJ1-2 | TRBV18 | 16 | TRBD1 | . | CASSPAPGGTSYGYTF | TGTGCCAGCTCACCTGCCCCAGGGGGGACCTCCTATGGCTACACCTTC
TRBJ2-1 | TRBV11-2 | 13 | . | . | CASSGDRYNEQFF | TGTGCCAGCAGCGGCGACAGGTACAATGAGCAGTTCTTC
TRBJ1-1 | TRBV6-5 | 14 | TRBD1 | . | CASSPGQANTEAFF | TGTGCCAGCAGCCCGGGACAGGCGAACACTGAAGCTTTCTTT
TRBJ2-1 | TRBV5-1 | 14 | . | . | CASSFQSGANEQFF | TGCGCCAGCAGCTTCCAATCGGGAGCCAATGAGCAGTTCTTC
TRBJ2-7 | TRBV7-8 | 15 | TRBD1 | . | CASNPTGGAPLEQYF | TGTGCCAGCAACCCTACAGGGGGAGCCCCCCTCGAGCAGTACTTC
TRBJ1-2 | TRBV6-5 | 15 | . | . | CASSNKIDSRATYTF | TGTGCCAGCAGTAATAAGATCGACTCCCGAGCGACCTACACCTTC
TRBJ2-1 | TRBV11-3 | 14 | TRBD1 | . | CASSSQGAGNEQFF | TGTGCCAGCAGCTCCCAGGGGGCGGGGAATGAGCAGTTCTTC
TRBJ2-7 | TRBV4-1 | 16 | . | . | CASSFSLTISSYEQYF | TGCGCCAGCAGCTTCTCTCTAACTATAAGCTCCTACGAGCAGTACTTC
TRBJ2-7 | TRBV6-6 | 13 | TRBD1 | . | CASRDSTGNEQYF | TGTGCCAGCAGAGATTCGACAGGGAATGAGCAGTACTTC
TRBJ1-1 | TRBV6-1 | 14 | . | . | CASSVGGKGTEAFF | TGTGCCAGCAGCGTGGGGGGGAAGGGGACTGAAGCTTTCTTT
TRBJ2-2 | TRBV19 | 16 | TRBD1 | . | CASSLLQGQETGELFF | TGTGCCAGTAGTCTTCTACAGGGGCAAGAAACCGGGGAGCTGTTTTTT
TRBJ2-7 | TRBV2 | 18 | . | . | CASSQSPVVTSPPYEQYF | TGTGCCAGCAGTCAAAGTCCGGTCGTGACTTCACCTCCCTACGAGCAGTACTTC
TRBJ2-7 | TRBV7-2 | 15 | TRBD2 | once | CASSPGLAGAYEQYF | TGTGCCAGCAGCCCGGGACTAGCGGGGGCCTACGAGCAGTACTTC
TRBJ1-2 | TRBV6-5 | 14 | . | few | CASSYGQSSYGYTF | TGTGCCAGCAGTTACGGCCAGTCGTCCTATGGCTACACCTTC